The next 32 T cell receptor beta chains were all read from a single sample in a study of identical twins. TCRdb called the 5' RACE reads again in MiXCR, with one record for every CDR3 protein. Of approximately 700,000 distinct CDR3 sequences in the sample, 6.1% are singletons; the top ten hold 1.5% to 2%. The sequenced sample was naive T cells sorted from blood. These receptors were taken from a man aged 18 to 30 in good health.

J is TRBJ2-5 and V is TRBV20-1; D might be TRBD1 or TRBD2, each matching 5 bases. CDR3 size: 14 residues. Between the trimmed V and J ends, which lost 3 bases and 1 base, there was a span of 12 bases. Germline V gene lookup returns CDR1 DFQATT and CDR2 SNEGSKA (reference sequence). CDR3 protein: CSASWVRGQETQYF. DNA for the CDR3: TGCAGTGCTAGTTGGGTGAGGGGCCAAGAGACCCAGTACTTC.

The genes are TRBV5-1 and TRBJ1-2; TRBD1 might be the D (6 bases). Germline assignment: CDR1 SGHRS and CDR2 YFSETQ. Trimming removed 4 bases from V and 7 bases from J, with 17 bases in between. The CDR3 runs to 14 residues. As DNA, the CDR3 is TGCGCCAGCAGCGAGGACAGACGACTAAGTGGCTACACCTTC. Protein product: CASSEDRRLSGYTF.

Only a few counts were recorded for this clonotype. The rearrangement joins TRBV20-1 to TRBJ2-1; weak D call: TRBD2 (5 bases). Trimming took off 3 bases at V and 1 base at J, with 16 bases between the two ends. The CDR3 has 16 amino acids. Germline-derived CDR1 and CDR2 are DFQATT and SNEGSKA (reference sequence). As DNA, the CDR3 is TGCAGTGCTAGTAGCTTCAGCGGAGAATCCTACAATGAGCAGTTCTTC. Translation gives CSASSFSGESYNEQFF.

This chain connects TRBV6-1 to TRBJ1-5; D not resolved. Germline values: CDR1 MNHNS, CDR2 SASEGT. This CDR3 has 14 residues. V was clipped by 4 bases and J by 0 bases, with 7 bases between them. The CDR3 DNA is TGTGCCAGCAGTGCTCTGTCTAGCAATCAGCCCCAGCATTTT. Encoded protein: CASSALSSNQPQHF.

This clonotype was detected many times. V gene TRBV7-9 combines with J gene TRBJ2-1, with D unresolved. The CDR3 has 14 amino acids. Germline CDR1 SEHNR, CDR2 FQNEAQ (reference sequence). Trimming removed 5 bases from V and 2 bases from J, with 10 bases in between. CDR3 DNA sequence: TGTGCCAGCAGCCCCAAAGGGCCCTACAATGAGCAGTTCTTC. The encoded protein is CASSPKGPYNEQFF. Variable domain in full (rest from reference TRBV7-9 and TRBJ2-1): DTGVSQNPRHKITKRGQNVTFRCDPISEHNRLYWYRQTLGQGPEFLTYFQNEAQLEKSRLLSDRFSAERPKGSFSTLEIQRTEQGDSAMYLCASSPKGPYNEQFFGPGTRLTVL.

This clonotype showed up many times. The J gene is TRBJ2-5, the V gene TRBV2; 7 nucleotides agree with TRBD1. Trimming cost V 6 bases and J 5 bases; bases outside gene matches: 12. Germline CDR1 and CDR2: SNHLY and FYNNEI. The CDR3 is 15 residues long. This CDR3 reads CASRRDSRPRETQYF. The CDR3 coding sequence is TGTGCCAGCAGAAGGGACAGCCGGCCTCGGGAGACCCAGTACTTC.

In this sample, this clonotype turned up a few times. The CDR3 bases are TGTGCCAGCAGCTTAGACCTGGATCAAGAGACCCAGTACTTC. Residues: CASSLDLDQETQYF. This chain links TRBV7-9 with TRBJ2-5; D unclear. The CDR3 totals 14 residues. V shed 1 base and J shed 2 bases, with 8 bases lying between them. Germline assignment: CDR1 SEHNR and CDR2 FQNEAQ (reference sequence).

The sample holds many counts of this clonotype. This chain uses TRBV12-3 or TRBV12-4 with TRBJ1-3; maybe TRBD1 (5 bases). V lost 4 bases to trimming and J lost 4 bases, with 14 bases between them. This CDR3 is 15 amino acids long. For the CDR3, the DNA is TGTGCCAGCAGTTCAGGGATACTCAACGGAAACACCATATATTTT. Protein: CASSSGILNGNTIYF.

At least ten counts were recorded for this clonotype. The V gene is TRBV7-9, the J gene TRBJ1-2; perhaps TRBD1 as D (5 bases). Trimming removed 5 bases at V and 6 bases at J, with 13 bases between. Germline CDR1 is SEHNR and CDR2 is FQNEAQ (reference sequence). The CDR3 spans 13 residues. The CDR3 sequence: CASSPGSPHGYTF. The DNA of the CDR3 is TGTGCCAGCAGCCCAGGGTCACCTCATGGCTACACCTTC.

This clonotype was counted ten times or more. The CDR3 loop reads CAISESSFLNTEAFF. The DNA for the CDR3 is TGTGCCATCAGTGAGTCTTCATTCTTAAACACTGAAGCTTTCTTT. This rearrangement joins TRBV10-3 to TRBJ1-1; no clear D gene. V lost 0 bases and J 2 bases, leaving 10 bases between the germline ends. The V gene's germline CDR1 is ENHRY and CDR2 SYGVKD. The CDR3 loop spans 15 amino acids.

This clonotype was counted a few times. The chain is built from TRBV30 and TRBJ2-2; maybe TRBD2 (5 bases). V lost 4 bases and J lost 4, with 7 bases in between. The germline gives CDR1 GTSNPN, CDR2 SVGIG (reference sequence). CDR3 length equals 12 residues. The CDR3 sequence: CAWTGGTGELFF. The CDR3 region has the DNA TGTGCCTGGACCGGAGGCACCGGGGAGCTGTTTTTT. The full variable domain, its missing parts supplied by reference TRBV30 and TRBJ2-2, is SQTIHQWPATLVQPVGSPLSLECTVEGTSNPNLYWYRQAAGRGLQLLFYSVGIGQISSEVPQNLSASRPQDRQFILSSKKLLLSDSGFYLCAWTGGTGELFFGEGSRLTVL.

This clonotype was found many times. The J gene is TRBJ2-7, the V gene TRBV7-8; unclear D gene. Trimming left V 2 bases short and J 1 base short, with 12 bases between. Germline-derived CDR1 and CDR2 are SGHVS and FQNEAQ. This CDR3 region has 15 residues. The CDR3 sequence: CASSLSPDGSYEQYF. CDR3 in DNA: TGTGCCAGCAGCTTATCCCCGGACGGTTCCTACGAGCAGTACTTC.

This clonotype was detected ten times or more. This chain links TRBV7-2 with TRBJ2-1, with a tentative D call TRBD1 (6 bases). This CDR3 region has 14 residues. Trimming left V 1 base short and J 9 bases short, with 13 bases between. Germline V gene data show CDR1 as SGHTA and CDR2 as FQGNSA. The CDR3, as DNA: TGTGCCAGCAGCTTAGAAAGGGGGTACGGTGAGCAGTTCTTC. It yields the protein CASSLERGYGEQFF.

J is TRBJ1-2 and V is TRBV18; 7 bases map to TRBD1. The CDR3 has 15 amino acids. Trimming at V came to 3 bases and at J to 2 bases, leaving 6 bases not matched to a gene. Looked up from germline, CDR1 is KGHSH and CDR2 is LQKENI. CDR3 sequence: CASSPLQGRNYGYTF. In DNA form, the CDR3 reads TGTGCCAGCTCACCGTTACAGGGGAGGAACTATGGCTACACCTTC.

This clonotype turned up a few times. This rearrangement joins TRBV11-2 to TRBJ2-7; D is uncertain. Trimming cost V 5 bases and J 0 bases, with 26 bases left between them. Germline V gives CDR1 SGHAT, CDR2 FQNNGV. This CDR3 is 19 amino acids long. The CDR3, as DNA: TGTGCCAGCAGCCTTTACGCCCCCCCCTCGACAAGGCCCTCCTACGAGCAGTACTTC. This gives the protein CASSLYAPPSTRPSYEQYF. Full variable domain (outside the CDR3, taken from reference TRBV11-2 and TRBJ2-7): EAGVAQSPRYKIIEKRQSVAFWCNPISGHATLYWYQQILGQGPKLLIQFQNNGVVDDSQLPKDRFSAERLKGVDSTLKIQPAKLEDSAVYLCASSLYAPPSTRPSYEQYFGPGTRLTVT.

This clonotype has more than one count but fewer than ten. The chain recombines TRBV12-3 or TRBV12-4 with TRBJ2-5; 7 bases are a match to TRBD1. Unmatched junction bases numbered 7, after V lost 7 bases and J lost 2 bases. This CDR3 has 14 residues. The CDR3 DNA reads as TGTGCCAGCACGGACAGGCCGGAACAAGAGACCCAGTACTTC. Its translation is CASTDRPEQETQYF.

The V and J genes are TRBV6-5 and TRBJ2-3; the D gene is possibly TRBD2 (5 bases). Germline lookup yields CDR1 MNHEY and CDR2 SVGAGI. The CDR3 has 15 residues. The germline V and J ends were trimmed by 2 bases and 3 bases, with 12 bases remaining between them. In nucleotides, the CDR3 is TGTGCCAGCAGTTACCGTTGGGAGAGGACAGATACGCAGTATTTT. It encodes CASSYRWERTDTQYF.

This clonotype has ten or more counts. The chain joins TRBV12-5 to TRBJ2-1; no reliable D call. With 5 bases removed from V and 0 bases from J, the gap between germline ends came to 14 bases. This CDR3 has 16 amino acids. Germline V gives CDR1 LGHNT, CDR2 FRNRAP. The CDR3 bases are TGTGCTAGTGGTACCTCCTTTAGCAGCTCCTACAATGAGCAGTTCTTC. The encoded protein is CASGTSFSSSYNEQFF.

About this clonotype itself: This CDR3 fails to terminate in the conserved phenylalanine or tryptophan, so it likely reflects a read error. The chain is built from TRBV20-1 and TRBJ2-3; D may correspond to TRBD1 or TRBD2 (5 bases each). Germline V gives CDR1 DFQATT, CDR2 SNEGSKA (reference sequence). V was cut by 0 bases and J by 1 base, with 14 bases left in between. The CDR3 runs to 16 residues. In DNA form, the CDR3 reads TGCAGTGCTAGAGATTTACGGGGCGGACGCACAGATACGCAGTATATT. As protein: CSARDLRGGRTDTQYI.

There are many counts of this clonotype. V gene TRBV2 combines with J gene TRBJ2-1; 8 nucleotides agree with TRBD2. The CDR3 is 11 amino acids. V lost 10 bases, J lost 6 bases, and 2 bases stayed unmatched. Germline-derived CDR1 and CDR2 are SNHLY and FYNNEI. CDR3 sequence reads: CATGGANEQFF. In nucleotides, the CDR3 is TGTGCCACGGGAGGGGCCAATGAGCAGTTCTTC.

This clonotype was seen ten or more times. CDR3 sequence: CASSLGTVPYNEQFF. CDR3 bases: TGTGCCAGCAGCCTTGGGACTGTACCCTACAATGAGCAGTTCTTC. The chain employs TRBV5-5 and TRBJ2-1; the D gene is possibly TRBD2 (6 bases). In germline, CDR1 is SGHKS, CDR2 YYEKEE (reference sequence). The CDR3 length is 15 residues. Trimming cost V 4 bases and J 2 bases, with 13 bases left between them. Complete variable domain (other parts from reference TRBV5-5 and TRBJ2-1): DAGVTQSPTHLIKTRGQQVTLRCSPISGHKSVSWYQQVLGQGPQFIFQYYEKEERGRGNFPDRFSARQFPNYSSELNVNALLLGDSALYLCASSLGTVPYNEQFFGPGTRLTVL.

The chain uses TRBV7-9 and TRBJ2-7; D may be TRBD1 (8 bases). CDR3 length: 16 residues. V was trimmed by 4 bases and J by 3 bases, leaving 19 bases between them. CDR1 SEHNR and CDR2 FQNEAQ come from the germline V gene (reference sequence). CDR3 in amino acids: CASSSIRTGRGYEQYF. Written as DNA, the CDR3 is TGTGCCAGCAGCTCCATACGGACAGGGAGGGGCTACGAGCAGTACTTC. The entire variable domain, with the rest obtained from reference TRBV7-9 and TRBJ2-7, is as follows: DTGVSQNPRHKITKRGQNVTFRCDPISEHNRLYWYRQTLGQGPEFLTYFQNEAQLEKSRLLSDRFSAERPKGSFSTLEIQRTEQGDSAMYLCASSSIRTGRGYEQYFGPGTRLTVT.

The genes are TRBV20-1 and TRBJ2-7, with D tentatively TRBD1 (6 bases). This CDR3 is built from 12 residues. V dropped 4 bases and J dropped 3 bases, with 10 bases sitting between them. Germline loops: CDR1 DFQATT, CDR2 SNEGSKA (reference sequence). The CDR3 sequence: CSATPRGYEQYF. In DNA form, the CDR3 reads TGCAGTGCTACCCCCAGGGGCTACGAGCAGTACTTC.

V gene TRBV11-2 combines with J gene TRBJ1-6, with D uncertain. This CDR3 spans 21 amino acids. CDR1 SGHAT and CDR2 FQNNGV come from the germline V gene. V lost 5 bases to trimming and J lost 0 bases, with 26 bases between them. The DNA of the CDR3 is TGTGCCAGCAGCCCACTCTCAGTTCGGGGATGGGCCAGCTCCTATAATTCACCCCTCCACTTT. This codes for CASSPLSVRGWASSYNSPLHF.

This clonotype was detected a few times. This chain links TRBV29-1 with TRBJ1-6; no reliable D call. The V gene lost 6 bases and the J gene lost 7 bases, with 16 bases spanning the gap. The CDR3 runs 14 residues. The germline CDR1 and CDR2 sequences are SQVTM and ANQGSEA. The CDR3 nucleotides read TGCAGCGTGTTTGAGGGCGGGGAGAATTCACCCCTCCACTTT. Translation: CSVFEGGENSPLHF.

This clonotype was seen a handful of times. The rearrangement joins TRBV4-2 to TRBJ2-7, with 9 positions matching TRBD2. The CDR3 is made up of 16 amino acids. V was pared by 4 bases and J by 0 bases, with 7 bases of the junction left unmatched. Germline lookup yields CDR1 LGHNA and CDR2 YNFKEQ. CDR3 loop: CASSLRLAGSSYEQYF. The CDR3 region has the DNA TGTGCCAGCAGCCTCCGGCTAGCGGGATCCTCCTACGAGCAGTACTTC.

This clonotype was observed many times. The V gene is TRBV25-1, the J gene TRBJ1-1; no firm D call. Germline loops: CDR1 MGHDK, CDR2 SYGVNS. The V end was cut by 4 bases, the J end by 2 bases, with 8 bases between. The CDR3 loop spans 13 amino acids. The CDR3 coding sequence is TGTGCCAGCAGTGCACAGCAAAACACTGAAGCTTTCTTT. The encoded protein is CASSAQQNTEAFF.

There are many counts of this clonotype. The chain uses TRBV6-2 or TRBV6-3 and TRBJ2-1; TRBD2 aligns across 16 bases. From germline, CDR1 is MNHEY and CDR2 SVGEGT. The J segment lost 0 bases and the V segment lost 0 bases, leaving 8 bases of the junction unmatched. The length of the CDR3 is 21 residues. The CDR3, as DNA: TGTGCCAGCAGTTACTCACCGGGACTAGCGGGAGGGAGACCCTCCTACAATGAGCAGTTCTTC. As protein: CASSYSPGLAGGRPSYNEQFF.

Many counts were recorded for this clonotype. The rearrangement joins TRBV6-1 to TRBJ1-5; possible D gene TRBD1, 5 bases. V dropped 6 bases and J dropped 5 bases, with 14 bases sitting between them. Germline V gives CDR1 MNHNS, CDR2 SASEGT. This CDR3 has 14 amino acids. CDR3 bases: TGTGCCAGCAGCCTCGACAGAGCCTATCAGCCCCAGCATTTT. It specifies CASSLDRAYQPQHF.

This clonotype came up many times. V and J are TRBV12-3 or TRBV12-4 and TRBJ2-3; TRBD1 matches at 7 bases. The CDR3 runs 16 residues. The ends lost 3 bases at V and 4 bases at J; junction bases unmatched: 10. The CDR3 DNA is TGTGCCAGCAGTTTGGGGTTCTTAGGGGGCCCAGATACGCAGTATTTT. As protein: CASSLGFLGGPDTQYF.

The chain couples TRBV20-1 to TRBJ1-5; no reliable D call. Deletions cut 1 base from V and 1 base from J, with 8 bases between. The CDR3 is 14 residues long. In germline, CDR1 is DFQATT, CDR2 SNEGSKA (reference sequence). The CDR3 protein is CSARGPESNQPQHF. In nucleotides, the CDR3 is TGCAGTGCTAGAGGGCCTGAAAGCAATCAGCCCCAGCATTTT.

The chain is built from TRBV5-1 and TRBJ1-2; 7 bases align to TRBD1. V shed 4 bases and J 3 bases; nucleotides not matched to a gene: 9. The CDR3 totals 15 residues. The germline V gene has CDR1 SGHRS and CDR2 YFSETQ. CDR3 amino acids: CASSLRTGADYGYTF. The CDR3 DNA reads as TGCGCCAGCAGCCTCCGGACAGGCGCGGACTATGGCTACACCTTC.